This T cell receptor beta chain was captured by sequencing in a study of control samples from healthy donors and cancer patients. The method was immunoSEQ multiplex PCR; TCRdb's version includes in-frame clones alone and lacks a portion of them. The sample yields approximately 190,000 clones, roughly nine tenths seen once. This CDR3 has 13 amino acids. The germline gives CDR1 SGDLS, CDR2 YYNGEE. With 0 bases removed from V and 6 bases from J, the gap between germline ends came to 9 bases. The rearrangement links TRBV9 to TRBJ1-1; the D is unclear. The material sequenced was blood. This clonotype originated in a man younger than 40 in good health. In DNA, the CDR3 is TGTGCCAGCAGCGTAGAGGCCGTATCTGAAGCTTTCTTT. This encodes CASSVEAVSEAFF.